This T cell receptor beta chain originates from a study of blood T cells in healthy people across ages. Study-wide findings and caveats: With age, beta diversity per million T cells declined roughly linearly, significantly by approximately 41.

As to this clonotype: Its antigen is still unknown. Germline is not matched at one junction end, which may reflect a read error.

The use of a sample-barcoded 5' primer and a J-beta primer mix characterized a second PCR of about 6 to 11 cycles. TCRdb analysed the 5' RACE reads with MiXCR anew, one entry per CDR3 protein. The table includes more than 800,000 distinct CDR3 sequences, about 30% detected once. The sequenced sample was blood. The receptor comes from a woman of 80 years or more in good health.

This CDR3 is CASSYGGTNEKLLF. As DNA, the CDR3 is TGTGCCAGCAGTTACGGGGGTACTAATGAAAAACTGCTTTTT. The V gene is TRBV6-5, the J gene TRBJ1-4, with D possibly being TRBD1 (5 bases). The CDR3 consists of 14 residues. The germline V gene has CDR1 MNHEY and CDR2 SVGAGI.